This T cell receptor beta chain was sequenced for a study of tumor-infiltrating lymphocytes in primary liver carcinoma. At the level of the study: With diameters of about 4 to 11 cm, tumors were stage T1-T3 N0M0.

For each extraction, RNA and DNA were obtained together from about 20-30 mg of unsorted bulk tissue. Starting from roughly 540 ng of total RNA, TCR beta cDNA was produced with a primer in the constant region. TCR beta libraries came from three nested multiplex PCR rounds using slightly modified ARM-PCR. Running around 9 cycles apiece, the first two PCR rounds relied on TRBV1-TRBV30 forward primers together with a C-beta reverse primer. MiXCR was run by TCRdb on the multiplex PCR reads, yielding one entry per CDR3 protein. The sample has 50,000 to 65,000 distinct CDR3 sequences, over 60% seen once; the top ten hold 40% to 45%. The CDR3 is 17 amino acids. Germline V gene data show CDR1 as SGHAT and CDR2 as FQDESV (reference sequence). This clonotype showed up many times. One end of the junction is discordant with germline, which a read error may explain.

This sequence originates from a man aged 35-49 years with primary liver carcinoma and hepatitis B virus infection. Sequencing was carried out using liver tumor tissue from sampling region 4. Sample subset: tumor region T4, right-lateral pole. The chain combines TRBV11-1 with TRBJ2-1; 14 positions agree with TRBD2. The CDR3 reads CASSLGLAGEVDNGQFF. CDR3 in DNA: TGTGCCAGCAGCCTGGGACTAGCGGGAGAAGTTGACAATGGGCAGTTCTTC.